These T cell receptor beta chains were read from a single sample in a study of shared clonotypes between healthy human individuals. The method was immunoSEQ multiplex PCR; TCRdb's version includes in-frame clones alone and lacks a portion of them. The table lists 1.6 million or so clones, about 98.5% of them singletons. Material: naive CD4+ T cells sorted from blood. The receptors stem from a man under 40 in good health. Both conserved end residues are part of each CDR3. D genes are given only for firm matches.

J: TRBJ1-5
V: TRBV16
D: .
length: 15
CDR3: CASSQSSGINQPQHF

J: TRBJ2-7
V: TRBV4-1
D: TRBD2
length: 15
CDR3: CASSRTSGRAEEQYF

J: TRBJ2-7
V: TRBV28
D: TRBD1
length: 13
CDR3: CASSSGQVGEQYF

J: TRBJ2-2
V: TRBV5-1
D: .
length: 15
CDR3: CASSFTGKSNGELFF

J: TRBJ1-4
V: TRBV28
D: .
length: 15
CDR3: CASRLQRGVNEKLFF

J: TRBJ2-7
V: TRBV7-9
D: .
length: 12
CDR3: CASSYQSYEQYF

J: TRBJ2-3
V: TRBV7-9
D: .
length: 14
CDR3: CASSYIGGADTQYF

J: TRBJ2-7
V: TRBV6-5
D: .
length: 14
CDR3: CASSYGDLPGEQYF

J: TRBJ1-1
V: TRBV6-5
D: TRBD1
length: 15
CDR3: CASSLSGGMNTEAFF

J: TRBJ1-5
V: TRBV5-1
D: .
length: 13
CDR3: CASSLKEDQPQHF

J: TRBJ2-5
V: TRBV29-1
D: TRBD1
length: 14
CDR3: CSVGLTGWGETQYF

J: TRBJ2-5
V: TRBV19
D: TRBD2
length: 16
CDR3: CASSKGLAGGRGTQYF

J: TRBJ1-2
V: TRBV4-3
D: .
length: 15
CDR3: CASSQLQTTNYGYTF

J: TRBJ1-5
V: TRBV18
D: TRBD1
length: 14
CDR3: CASSPDRGNQPQHF

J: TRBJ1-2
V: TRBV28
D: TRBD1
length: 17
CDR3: CASKQKGAGYNTYGYTF

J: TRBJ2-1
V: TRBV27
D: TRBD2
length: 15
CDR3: CASSLLGLNDNEQFF

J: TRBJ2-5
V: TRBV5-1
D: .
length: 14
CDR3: CASRSLARQETQYF

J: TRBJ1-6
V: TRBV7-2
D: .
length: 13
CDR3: CASSLDFSSPLHF

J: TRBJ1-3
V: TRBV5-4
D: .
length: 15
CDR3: CASSLAGASGNTIYF

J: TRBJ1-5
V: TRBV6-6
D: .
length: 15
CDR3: CASSSLQGQLPPQHF

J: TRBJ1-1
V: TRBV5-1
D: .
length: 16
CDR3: CASSLDPPGVGSEAFF

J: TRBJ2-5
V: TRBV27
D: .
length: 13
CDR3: CASSFRRRETQYF

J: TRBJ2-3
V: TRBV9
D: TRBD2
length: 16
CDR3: CASSVLGGRTTDTQYF

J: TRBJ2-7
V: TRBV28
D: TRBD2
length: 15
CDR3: CASSPTLAGSDEQYF

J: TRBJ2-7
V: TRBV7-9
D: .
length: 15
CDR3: CASSLLAGGPNEQYF

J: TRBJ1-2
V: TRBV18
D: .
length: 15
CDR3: CASSPRGRVDYGYTF

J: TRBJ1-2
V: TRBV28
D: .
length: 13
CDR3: CASSLNRQNRYTF

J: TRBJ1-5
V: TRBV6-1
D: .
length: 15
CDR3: CASSAMGVSNQPQHF

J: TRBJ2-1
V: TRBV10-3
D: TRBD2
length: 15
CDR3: CAISESAGAGHEQFF

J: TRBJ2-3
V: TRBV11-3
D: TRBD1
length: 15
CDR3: CASSPGQGVADTQYF

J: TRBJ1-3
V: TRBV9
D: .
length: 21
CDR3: CASSLRGSALGLAISGNTIYF

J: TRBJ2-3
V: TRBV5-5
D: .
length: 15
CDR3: CASSLSRGGTDTQYF

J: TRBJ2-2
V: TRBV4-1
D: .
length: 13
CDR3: CASSQTVYGELFF

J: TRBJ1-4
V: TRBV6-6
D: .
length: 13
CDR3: CASSYFPREKLFF

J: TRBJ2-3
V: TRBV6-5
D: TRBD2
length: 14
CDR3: CASNPRGGPDTQYF

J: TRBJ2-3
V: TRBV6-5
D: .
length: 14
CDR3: CASTTGAGTDTQYF

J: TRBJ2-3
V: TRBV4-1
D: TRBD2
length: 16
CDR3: CASSQFWTSDADTQYF

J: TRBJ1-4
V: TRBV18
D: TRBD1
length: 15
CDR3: CASSPARGRSEKLFF

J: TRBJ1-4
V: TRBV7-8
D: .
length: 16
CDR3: CASSLPQTAFNEKLFF

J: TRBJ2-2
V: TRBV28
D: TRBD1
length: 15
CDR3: CASSLPQGTTGELFF

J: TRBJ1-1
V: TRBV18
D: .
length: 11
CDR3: CASSQDRSPFF

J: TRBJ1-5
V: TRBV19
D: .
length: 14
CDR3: CASGRVESSQPQHF

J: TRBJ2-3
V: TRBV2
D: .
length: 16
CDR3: CASRRRPGRSTDTQYF

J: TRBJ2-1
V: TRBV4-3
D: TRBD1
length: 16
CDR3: CASSQRWGQGNHEQFF

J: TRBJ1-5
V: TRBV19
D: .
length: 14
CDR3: CASSIDVSNQPQHF

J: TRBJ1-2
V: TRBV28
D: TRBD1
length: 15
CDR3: CASSGTGGWGYGYTF

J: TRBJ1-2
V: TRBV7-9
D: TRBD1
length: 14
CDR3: CASSLGGGGDGYTF

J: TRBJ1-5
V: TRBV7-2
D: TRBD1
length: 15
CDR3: CASSLGRGPHQPQHF